What follows are 25 T cell receptor beta chains derived from one specimen sequenced in a study of blood T cell repertoires in COVID-19. Measured with immunoSEQ multiplex PCR; TCRdb has only the in-frame clones, and not every one. The table lists roughly 200,000 clones, approximately 90% of them singletons. Sequencing was performed on peripheral blood. The receptors derive from a man between 35 and 55 years old with active or convalescent COVID-19.

This clone was recorded a few times. The genes are TRBV20-1 and TRBJ1-5, with no clear D. Trimming left V 3 bases short and J 6 bases short, with 12 bases between. Germline V gene lookup returns CDR1 DFQATT and CDR2 SNEGSKA (reference sequence). The CDR3 is 13 amino acids. This chain's CDR3 is CSASGGEAQPQHF. CDR3 sequence (DNA): TGCAGTGCTAGTGGCGGGGAAGCTCAGCCCCAGCATTTT.

The chain links TRBV5-8 to TRBJ2-1, with 7 bases matching TRBD1. The J segment lost 5 bases and the V segment lost 4 bases, leaving 9 bases of the junction unmatched. This CDR3 region has 15 residues. Germline CDR1 reads SGHTS; CDR2 reads YDEGEE. The CDR3 loop is CASSPRTGKNNEQFF. The CDR3, as DNA: TGTGCCAGCAGCCCTAGGACAGGTAAAAACAATGAGCAGTTCTTC. The full variable domain, completed using reference TRBV5-8 and TRBJ2-1, is EAGVTQSPTHLIKTRGQQATLRCSPISGHTSVYWYQQALGLGLQFLLWYDEGEERNRGNFPPRFSGRQFPNYSSELNVNALELEDSALYLCASSPRTGKNNEQFFGPGTRLTVL.

The chain has TRBV19 and TRBJ1-3, with D hard to call. V dropped 1 base and J dropped 1 base, with 8 bases sitting between them. From germline, CDR1 is LNHDA and CDR2 SQIVND (reference sequence). The CDR3 runs 15 residues. This CDR3 reads CASSIGRVSGNTIYF. CDR3 DNA sequence: TGTGCCAGTAGTATAGGGAGGGTTTCTGGAAACACCATATATTTT.

This clone was observed once. The CDR3 DNA is TGTGCCAGTAGTATCGGGACACCGCGACCACCCCTCCACTTT. Protein: CASSIGTPRPPLHF. The chain uses TRBV19 and TRBJ1-6; D perhaps matches TRBD1 (6 bases). Germline V lookup: CDR1 LNHDA, CDR2 SQIVND (reference sequence). This CDR3 has 14 residues. The V end lost 3 bases, the J end lost 11 bases, and 14 bases lay between the germline ends.

The chain combines TRBV6-2 or TRBV6-3 with TRBJ2-1; tentatively, D is TRBD1 (6 bases). The CDR3 totals 15 residues. V was clipped by 0 bases and J by 8 bases, with 14 bases between them. Germline V gene data show CDR1 as MNHEY and CDR2 as SVGEGT. CDR3 sequence (DNA): TGTGCCAGCAGTTACTCGACCAGGGGAGCCCATGAGCAGTTCTTC. Protein sequence: CASSYSTRGAHEQFF.

V gene TRBV5-1 combines with J gene TRBJ1-2; D is perhaps TRBD1 (6 bases). Trimming took 5 bases from V and 5 from J, leaving 10 bases between them. The CDR3 loop spans 12 amino acids. Germline V gives CDR1 SGHRS, CDR2 YFSETQ. The CDR3 region is CASRSQGYGYTF. CDR3 bases: TGCGCCAGCAGATCACAGGGTTATGGCTACACCTTC.

This clone was seen only a few times. The chain links TRBV29-1 to TRBJ2-1, with TRBD2 matching over 10 bases. The germline CDR1 and CDR2 sequences are SQVTM and ANQGSEA. V lost 6 bases, J lost 4 bases, and 6 bases stayed unmatched. The CDR3 totals 14 residues. The CDR3 loop is CSVSQTSGYNEQFF. The DNA for the CDR3 is TGCAGCGTGTCCCAGACTAGCGGGTACAATGAGCAGTTCTTC.

J is TRBJ1-1 and V is TRBV19; 7 nucleotides match TRBD1. The CDR3 has 14 residues. CDR1 and CDR2 from the germline V gene are LNHDA and SQIVND (reference sequence). The trim removed 5 bases at V and 5 bases at J, leaving 8 bases unmatched. The DNA of the CDR3 is TGTGCCAGTAGTTTTCAAACAGGGGAAACTGAAGCTTTCTTT. It is translated as CASSFQTGETEAFF. Using reference TRBV19 and TRBJ1-1 for the parts outside the CDR3, the full variable domain is DGGITQSPKYLFRKEGQNVTLSCEQNLNHDAMYWYRQDPGQGLRLIYYSQIVNDFQKGDIAEGYSVSREKKESFPLTVTSAQKNPTAFYLCASSFQTGETEAFFGQGTRLTVV.

This chain links TRBV11-2 with TRBJ2-3; no firm D call. Germline values: CDR1 SGHAT, CDR2 FQNNGV. V was cut by 3 bases and J by 2 bases, with 6 bases left in between. This CDR3 is 13 amino acids long. CDR3 protein: CASSFVITDTQYF. CDR3 in DNA: TGTGCCAGCAGCTTCGTTATCACAGATACGCAGTATTTT.

This clone was detected ten times or more. The chain couples TRBV5-4 to TRBJ2-1; 10 bases match TRBD2. CDR3 length: 18 amino acids. Unmatched junction bases numbered 14, after V lost 1 base and J lost 7 bases. CDR1 is SGHNT and CDR2 is YYREEE in the germline V gene (reference sequence). CDR3: CASSLREGASGGRNEQFF. CDR3 DNA sequence: TGTGCCAGCAGCTTGCGGGAGGGGGCTAGCGGGGGAAGGAATGAGCAGTTCTTC.

This rearrangement joins TRBV4-1 to TRBJ2-7, with 7 bases lining up with TRBD1. Trimming removed 2 bases from V and 5 bases from J; junction bases left unmatched: 3. CDR3 size: 13 residues. Germline V CDR1 and CDR2: MGHRA, YSYEKL. The chain's CDR3 is CASSQNDRDEQYF. In nucleotides, the CDR3 is TGCGCCAGCAGCCAAAATGACAGGGACGAGCAGTACTTC.

The rearrangement joins TRBV10-3 to TRBJ1-1; 7 nucleotides align to TRBD1. J was trimmed by 6 bases and V by 10 bases; bases with no gene match: 8. CDR3 size: 12 residues. Germline assignment: CDR1 ENHRY and CDR2 SYGVKD. The CDR3 here is CATTKGTAEAFF. Here the CDR3 DNA reads TGTGCCACCACAAAGGGGACAGCTGAAGCTTTCTTT.

The chain joins TRBV3-1 (or the pseudogene TRBV3-2) to TRBJ2-3; TRBD2 agrees at 7 bases. The germline V gene has CDR1 LGHDT and CDR2 YNNKEL (reference sequence). The CDR3 extends over 16 amino acids. V was clipped by 1 base and J by 3 bases; unmatched bases: 7. CDR3 nucleotides: TGTGCCAGCAGCCAAGTTGGGGGGGGATGGACAGATACGCAGTATTTT. Translated: CASSQVGGGWTDTQYF.

This clone was recorded only once. The chain has TRBV6-5 and TRBJ1-1; 7 positions agree with TRBD1. CDR1 MNHEY and CDR2 SVGAGI come from the germline V gene. The CDR3 covers 15 residues. Trimming cost V 5 bases and J 6 bases; bases outside gene matches: 12. The CDR3 DNA follows: TGTGCCAGCAGTAACCCCGGGCAGGGGGACCCTGAAGCTTTCTTT. Translated: CASSNPGQGDPEAFF.

The rearrangement uses TRBV4-3 and TRBJ2-7; tentatively, D is TRBD1 (5 bases). V lost 0 bases to trimming and J lost 0 bases, with 12 bases between them. This CDR3 is 16 amino acids long. Germline-derived CDR1 and CDR2 are LGHNA and YSLEER. CDR3 sequence reads: CASSQDWPGPSYEQYF. As DNA, the CDR3 is TGCGCCAGCAGCCAAGATTGGCCAGGGCCCTCCTACGAGCAGTACTTC.

CDR3 in DNA: TGTGCCAGCAGCTTACAGGGGCGAACAGATACGCAGTATTTT. Amino acids: CASSLQGRTDTQYF. The V gene is TRBV5-5, the J gene TRBJ2-3; TRBD1 aligns across 7 bases. Losses at the gene ends were 2 bases for V and 3 bases for J; bases not matched to a gene: 3. The CDR3 loop spans 14 amino acids. The germline gives CDR1 SGHKS, CDR2 YYEKEE (reference sequence).

The chain combines TRBV27 with TRBJ2-7; the match to TRBD1 covers 10 bases. Germline values: CDR1 MNHEY, CDR2 SMNVEV (reference sequence). The V gene end was trimmed by 8 bases and the J gene end by 2 bases; junction bases not matched to a gene: 6. The CDR3 is 14 amino acids. The CDR3 protein is CASAPGQGTYEQYF. DNA for the CDR3: TGTGCCAGCGCCCCGGGACAGGGGACCTACGAGCAGTACTTC.

This chain links TRBV7-9 with TRBJ1-1; the D is unclear. The CDR3 is 14 amino acids. Trimming pared 5 bases from V and 1 base from J, leaving 11 bases between. Germline assignment: CDR1 SEHNR and CDR2 FQNEAQ (reference sequence). The CDR3 region has the DNA TGTGCCAGCAGCCGGTCCGGAGGGAACACTGAAGCTTTCTTT. Translating gives CASSRSGGNTEAFF.

In this sample, this clone turned up once. The chain couples TRBV6-5 to TRBJ2-4; 9 bases fit TRBD1. The V segment lost 4 bases and the J segment 2 bases; nucleotides outside the gene matches: 3. The germline CDR1 and CDR2 sequences are MNHEY and SVGAGI. This CDR3 has 15 residues. The CDR3 protein is CASSSGTGTKNIQYF. In DNA form, the CDR3 reads TGTGCCAGCAGTTCGGGGACAGGGACCAAAAACATTCAGTACTTC.

In its sample, this clone is medium-sized. This rearrangement joins TRBV4-2 to TRBJ2-2, with 7 bases identical to TRBD1. The CDR3 is made up of 15 amino acids. Germline CDR1 and CDR2: LGHNA and YNFKEQ. V gave up 3 bases and J gave up 4 bases; unmatched junction bases: 5. DNA for the CDR3: TGTGCCAGCAGCCATTGGACAGGTACCACCGGGGAGCTGTTTTTT. Translated: CASSHWTGTTGELFF.

The chain employs TRBV15 and TRBJ2-3; tentatively, D is TRBD1 (5 bases). This CDR3 is built from 15 residues. CDR1 and CDR2 from the germline V gene are LNHNV and YYDKDF (reference sequence). Trimming stripped 1 base from V and 0 bases from J, with 8 bases between. DNA for the CDR3: TGTGCCACCAGCAGAGCTCCAGGGAGCACAGATACGCAGTATTTT. Amino acid sequence: CATSRAPGSTDTQYF.

The chain has TRBV5-6 and TRBJ2-5, with TRBD1 matching over 10 bases. Germline V gives CDR1 SGHDT, CDR2 YYEEEE. The CDR3 runs 15 residues. V dropped 4 bases and J dropped 3; count of bases not matched to a gene: 6. The CDR3 DNA follows: TGTGCCAGCAGCGCGGACAGGGGGGGGAAAGAGACCCAGTACTTC. Its protein product is CASSADRGGKETQYF.

The J gene is TRBJ1-5, the V gene TRBV5-1, with D unresolved. The V gene lost 4 bases and the J gene lost 4 bases, with 9 bases spanning the gap. The CDR3 runs 13 residues. Germline V gene data show CDR1 as SGHRS and CDR2 as YFSETQ. CDR3 loop: CASSDTPNQPQHF. DNA of the CDR3: TGCGCCAGCAGCGATACACCAAATCAGCCCCAGCATTTT.

The chain has TRBV3-1 (or the pseudogene TRBV3-2) and TRBJ2-7, with D perhaps matching TRBD1 (5 bases). Germline assignment: CDR1 LGHDT and CDR2 YNNKEL (reference sequence). The CDR3 totals 14 residues. The V gene lost 3 bases and the J gene lost 3 bases, with 12 bases spanning the gap. CDR3 sequence: CASSHAGLIYEQYF. The CDR3 DNA sequence: TGTGCCAGCAGCCATGCAGGGTTAATCTACGAGCAGTACTTC.

The chain links TRBV12-3 or TRBV12-4 to TRBJ2-3; D is uncertain. This CDR3 is built from 11 residues. Trimming took 3 bases from V and 6 from J, leaving 4 bases between them. CDR3 residues: CASSLRDTQYF. CDR3 bases: TGTGCCAGCAGTTTGAGGGATACGCAGTATTTT.